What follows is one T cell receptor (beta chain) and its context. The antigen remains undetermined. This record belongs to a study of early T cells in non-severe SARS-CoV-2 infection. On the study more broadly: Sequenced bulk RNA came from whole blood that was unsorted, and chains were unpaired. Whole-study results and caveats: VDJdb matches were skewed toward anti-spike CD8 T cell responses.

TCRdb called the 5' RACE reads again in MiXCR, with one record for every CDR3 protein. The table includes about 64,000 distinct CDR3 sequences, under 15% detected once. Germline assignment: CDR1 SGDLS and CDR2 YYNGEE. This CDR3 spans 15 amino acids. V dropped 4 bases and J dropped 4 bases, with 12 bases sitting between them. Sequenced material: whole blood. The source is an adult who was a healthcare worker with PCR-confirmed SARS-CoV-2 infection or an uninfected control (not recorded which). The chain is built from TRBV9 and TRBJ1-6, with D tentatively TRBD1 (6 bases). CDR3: CASSLGGSYNSPLHF. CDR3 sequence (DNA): TGTGCCAGCAGCCTGGGGGGCAGTTATAATTCACCCCTCCACTTT.